Listed below are T cell receptor beta chains from one sample, sequenced in a study of shared clonotypes between healthy human individuals. Some clones are missing from TCRdb's copy, which holds only in-frame ones; the method was immunoSEQ multiplex PCR. The sample has around 990,000 clones, approximately 77% seen once. Sequencing input: memory CD4+ T cells from PBMCs. All receptors come from a man aged 18 to 35 in good health. Some clones in this sample may be carry-over from other donors' samples. Both conserved end residues are part of each CDR3. A D gene is named only where the DNA matches it firmly. Size is omitted from some rows. Given values are once, few, many or a class for expanded clones.

v_gene: TRBV6-5
d_gene: NA
abundance: NA
j_gene: TRBJ1-1
CDR3aa: CASISRSEMNTEAFF
CDR3nt: TGTGCCAGCATCTCTAGGTCAGAGATGAACACTGAAGCTTTCTTT

v_gene: TRBV9
d_gene: NA
abundance: NA
j_gene: TRBJ1-4
CDR3aa: CASSVDEGTDEKLFF
CDR3nt: TGTGCCAGCAGCGTAGACGAGGGTACAGATGAAAAACTGTTTTTT

v_gene: TRBV11-3
d_gene: NA
abundance: NA
j_gene: TRBJ2-5
CDR3aa: CASSHRSGETQYF
CDR3nt: TGTGCCAGCAGCCACAGATCGGGGGAGACCCAGTACTTC

v_gene: TRBV11-3
d_gene: TRBD2
abundance: NA
j_gene: TRBJ2-1
CDR3aa: CASSLGGLAGGPDEQFF
CDR3nt: TGTGCCAGCAGCTTAGGGGGACTAGCGGGAGGGCCCGATGAGCAGTTCTTC

v_gene: TRBV10-1
d_gene: NA
abundance: NA
j_gene: TRBJ2-7
CDR3aa: CASSVGGLPYEQYF
CDR3nt: TGCGCCAGCAGTGTTGGAGGTCTTCCCTACGAGCAGTACTTC

v_gene: TRBV28
d_gene: TRBD1
abundance: NA
j_gene: TRBJ1-5
CDR3aa: CASSSGGQGNQPQHF
CDR3nt: TGTGCCAGCAGTTCGGGGGGACAGGGGAATCAGCCCCAGCATTTT

v_gene: TRBV5-1
d_gene: NA
abundance: NA
j_gene: TRBJ1-1
CDR3aa: CASSLWWGQNTEAFF
CDR3nt: TGCGCCAGCAGCTTGTGGTGGGGGCAGAACACTGAAGCTTTCTTT

v_gene: TRBV12-2
d_gene: NA
abundance: once
j_gene: TRBJ2-7
CDR3aa: CASRLGDGSYEQYF
CDR3nt: TGTGCAAGTCGCTTAGGGGACGGATCCTACGAGCAGTACTTC

v_gene: TRBV5-1
d_gene: TRBD1
abundance: once
j_gene: TRBJ2-5
CDR3aa: CASSRDRGQETQYF
CDR3nt: TGCGCCAGCAGCCGGGACAGGGGTCAAGAGACCCAGTACTTC

v_gene: TRBV5-1
d_gene: NA
abundance: NA
j_gene: TRBJ2-3
CDR3aa: CASSLGTATDTQYF
CDR3nt: TGCGCCAGCAGCTTAGGGACCGCGACAGATACGCAGTATTTT

v_gene: TRBV5-1
d_gene: NA
abundance: NA
j_gene: TRBJ1-3
CDR3aa: CASSEGSSGNTIYF
CDR3nt: TGCGCCAGCAGCGAAGGGTCCTCTGGAAACACCATATATTTT

v_gene: TRBV14
d_gene: NA
abundance: NA
j_gene: TRBJ1-1
CDR3aa: CASSQDLSTEAFF
CDR3nt: TGTGCCAGCAGCCAAGATCTTAGTACTGAAGCTTTCTTT

v_gene: TRBV5-1
d_gene: NA
abundance: NA
j_gene: TRBJ2-3
CDR3aa: CASSFGRGEDTQYF
CDR3nt: TGCGCCAGCAGCTTCGGCAGGGGAGAAGATACGCAGTATTTT

v_gene: TRBV6-5
d_gene: NA
abundance: NA
j_gene: TRBJ1-6
CDR3aa: CASSTGVRSPLHF
CDR3nt: TGTGCCAGCAGCACGGGAGTCCGTTCACCCCTCCACTTT

v_gene: TRBV2
d_gene: NA
abundance: NA
j_gene: TRBJ2-3
CDR3aa: CASGDVTDTQYF
CDR3nt: TGTGCCAGCGGGGACGTCACAGATACGCAGTATTTT

v_gene: TRBV7-2
d_gene: NA
abundance: NA
j_gene: TRBJ2-2
CDR3aa: CASSLGLGIPGELFF
CDR3nt: TGTGCCAGCAGCTTAGGGCTTGGAATCCCCGGGGAGCTGTTTTTT

v_gene: TRBV6-5
d_gene: NA
abundance: NA
j_gene: TRBJ2-3
CDR3aa: CASSPDFSDTQYF
CDR3nt: TGTGCCAGCAGCCCGGACTTTTCAGATACGCAGTATTTT